This T cell receptor (beta chain) was recovered during a study of blood T cell repertoires in COVID-19. Study-wide background: Acute-phase and convalescent COVID-19 samples originated in the United States, Italy and Spain. In each case, the material was cDNA or gDNA derived from T cells, B-cell-depleted T cells, or PBMCs.

Individuals drawn from 24 US areas were about 18 to 89 years old. Contact with a PCR-confirmed or clinician-diagnosed COVID-19 case occurred within 2 weeks of entry. Libraries were prepared by immunoSEQ multiplex PCR; TCRdb keeps only in-frame clonotypes and omits some of them. This table holds 200,000 to 250,000 clones, approximately 88% found once. This TCR was sampled from a woman younger than 45 who had been exposed to COVID-19. The sample comprised PBMCs or T cells enriched from blood (not recorded which).

The CDR3: CASSYSGTSGRTDTQYF. The CDR3 DNA reads TGTGCCAGCAGCTATTCCGGGACTAGCGGGAGAACAGATACGCAGTATTTT. The chain links TRBV3-1 (or the pseudogene TRBV3-2) to TRBJ2-3; 14 bases are a match to TRBD2. The V gene end was trimmed by 5 bases and the J gene end by 3 bases; junction bases not matched to a gene: 7. The CDR3 covers 17 residues. The germline V gene encodes CDR1 LGHDT and CDR2 YNNKEL (reference sequence).